The 8 T cell receptor beta chains listed next were all sequenced from one sample in a study of blood T cell repertoires in COVID-19. Here immunoSEQ multiplex PCR was the method, and the copy in TCRdb shows in-frame clones only, minus some. The data show 65,000 to 90,000 clones, more than 70% seen once. Sequences were obtained from peripheral blood. The source is a woman aged 80 or over with acute or convalescent COVID-19.

This chain connects TRBV6-5 to TRBJ2-7, with a tentative D call TRBD2 (7 bases). In germline, CDR1 is MNHEY, CDR2 SVGAGI. This CDR3 region has 11 residues. Trimming shortened V by 9 bases and J by 12 bases, and 18 bases separated the two germline ends. The CDR3 DNA follows: TGTGCCAGGGTCTTAGGGGGGGGTTGGTACTTC. It is translated as CARVLGGGWYF.

The chain employs TRBV5-1 and TRBJ1-1; TRBD1 is a possible D gene (5 bases). Germline CDR1 is SGHRS and CDR2 is YFSETQ. Trimming removed 4 bases at V and 1 base at J, with 14 bases between. This CDR3 region has 15 residues. The CDR3: CASSLVGGENTEAFF. The CDR3 DNA sequence: TGCGCCAGCAGCCTAGTTGGAGGGGAGAACACTGAAGCTTTCTTT.

The chain links TRBV11-2 to TRBJ1-2; 7 bases are shared with TRBD1. J was trimmed by 9 bases and V by 5 bases; bases with no gene match: 9. CDR3 length equals 13 residues. Germline lookup yields CDR1 SGHAT and CDR2 FQNNGV. The chain's CDR3 is CASSTDRDMRYTF. The CDR3 coding sequence is TGTGCCAGCAGCACAGACAGGGACATGCGCTACACCTTC.

V is TRBV11-3 and J is TRBJ2-2; 7 positions agree with TRBD2. With 5 bases clipped from V and 7 bases from J, the junction kept 1 base outside the gene matches. Germline CDR1 is SGHNT and CDR2 is YENEEA. The CDR3 consists of 12 residues. The DNA for the CDR3 is TGTGCCAGCAGCGGGGGGGGCGGGGAGCTGTTTTTT. Residues: CASSGGGGELFF.

This chain joins TRBV13 and TRBJ1-6; D is undetermined. The CDR3 consists of 14 residues. The V gene's germline CDR1 is PRHDT and CDR2 FYEKMQ (reference sequence). With 4 bases removed from V and 3 bases from J, the gap between germline ends came to 7 bases. This CDR3 is CASSSSVYNSPLHF. The CDR3 region has the DNA TGTGCCAGCAGCTCCAGTGTCTATAATTCACCCCTCCACTTT.

This clone was detected only once. The chain has TRBV5-6 and TRBJ2-3; 9 nucleotides align to TRBD2. V trimming: 0 bases; J trimming: 8 bases; junction bases outside the gene matches: 7. The CDR3 runs to 15 residues. In germline, CDR1 is SGHDT, CDR2 YYEEEE. The CDR3 here is CASSLGGTSFGTQYF. CDR3 DNA: TGTGCCAGCAGCTTGGGTGGGACTAGCTTTGGTACGCAGTATTTT.

This clone occurred a few times. The chain is built from TRBV6-5 and TRBJ2-5, with 11 bases identical to TRBD2. The CDR3 is 14 amino acids. V was pared by 6 bases and J by 2 bases, with 2 bases of the junction left unmatched. Germline loops: CDR1 MNHEY, CDR2 SVGAGI. CDR3 residues: CASRLAGAQETQYF. The CDR3, as DNA: TGTGCCAGCAGACTAGCGGGAGCGCAAGAGACCCAGTACTTC.

This clone was seen only a few times. CDR3 sequence (DNA): TGTGCCAGTAGTTTGGACAGGGTACAGACCCAGTACTTC. This sequence encodes CASSLDRVQTQYF. This chain connects TRBV19 to TRBJ2-5; 8 bases are a match to TRBD1. The junction had 5 bases not matched to a gene; V was cut back by 5 bases and J by 6 bases. Germline V gene data show CDR1 as LNHDA and CDR2 as SQIVND (reference sequence). This CDR3 spans 13 amino acids.